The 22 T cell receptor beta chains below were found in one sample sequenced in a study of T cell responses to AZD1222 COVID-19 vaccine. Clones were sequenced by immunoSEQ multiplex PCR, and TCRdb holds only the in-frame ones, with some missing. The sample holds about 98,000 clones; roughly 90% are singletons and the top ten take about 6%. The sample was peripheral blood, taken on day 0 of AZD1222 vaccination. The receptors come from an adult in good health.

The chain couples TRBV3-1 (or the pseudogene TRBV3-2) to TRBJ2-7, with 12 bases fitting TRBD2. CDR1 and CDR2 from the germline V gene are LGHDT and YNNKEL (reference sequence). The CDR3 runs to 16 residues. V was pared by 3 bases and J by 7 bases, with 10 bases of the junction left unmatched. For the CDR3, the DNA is TGTGCCAGCAGCCAGAATAGACTAGCGGGAGCAGGGGAGCAGTACTTC. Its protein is CASSQNRLAGAGEQYF.

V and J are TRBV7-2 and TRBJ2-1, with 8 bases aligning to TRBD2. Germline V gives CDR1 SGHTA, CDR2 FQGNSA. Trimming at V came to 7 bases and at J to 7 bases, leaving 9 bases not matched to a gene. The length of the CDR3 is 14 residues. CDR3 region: CASKVAGSRNEQFF. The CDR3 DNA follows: TGTGCCAGCAAAGTAGCGGGATCTCGAAATGAGCAGTTCTTC.

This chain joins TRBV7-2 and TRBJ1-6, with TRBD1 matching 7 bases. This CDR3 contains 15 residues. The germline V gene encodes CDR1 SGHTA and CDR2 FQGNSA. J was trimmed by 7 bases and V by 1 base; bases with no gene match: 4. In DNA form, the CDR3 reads TGTGCCAGCAGCTTAGAAGGGGGACAGAATTCACCCCTCCACTTT. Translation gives CASSLEGGQNSPLHF.

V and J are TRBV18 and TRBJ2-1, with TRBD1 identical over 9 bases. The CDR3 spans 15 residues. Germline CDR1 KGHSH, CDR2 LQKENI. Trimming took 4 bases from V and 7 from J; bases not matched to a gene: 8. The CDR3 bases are TGTGCCAGCTCACTACGGACAGGGGAGCTTAATGAGCAGTTCTTC. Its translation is CASSLRTGELNEQFF.

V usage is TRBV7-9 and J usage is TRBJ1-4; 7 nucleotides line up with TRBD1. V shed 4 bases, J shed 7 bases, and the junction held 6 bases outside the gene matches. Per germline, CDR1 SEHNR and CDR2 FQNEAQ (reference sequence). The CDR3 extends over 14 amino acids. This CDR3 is CASSSGTVREKLFF. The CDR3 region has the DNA TGTGCCAGCAGCTCCGGGACAGTGCGTGAAAAACTGTTTTTT.

CDR3 in DNA: TGTGCCAGCAGTTACGTCCCAGGGGCGGTGGGCACTGAAGCTTTCTTT. Its protein is CASSYVPGAVGTEAFF. The rearrangement joins TRBV6-5 to TRBJ1-1; D possibly corresponds to TRBD1 (6 bases). CDR3 length equals 16 residues. V was cut by 2 bases and J by 4 bases, with 17 bases left in between. Germline V lookup: CDR1 MNHEY, CDR2 SVGAGI.

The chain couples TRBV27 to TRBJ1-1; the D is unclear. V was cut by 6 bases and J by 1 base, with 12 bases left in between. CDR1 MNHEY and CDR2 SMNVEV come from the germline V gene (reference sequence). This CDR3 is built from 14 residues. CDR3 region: CASRPTRANTEAFF. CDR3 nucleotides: TGTGCCAGCAGACCGACCCGAGCGAACACTGAAGCTTTCTTT.

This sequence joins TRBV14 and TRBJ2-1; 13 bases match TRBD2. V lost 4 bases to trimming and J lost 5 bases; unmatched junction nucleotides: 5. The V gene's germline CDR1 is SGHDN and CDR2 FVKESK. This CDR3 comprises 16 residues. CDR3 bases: TGTGCCAGCAGCCTATGGGGACTAGCGGGGAACAATGAGCAGTTCTTC. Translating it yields CASSLWGLAGNNEQFF. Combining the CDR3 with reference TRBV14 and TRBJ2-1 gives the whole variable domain EAGVTQFPSHSVIEKGQTVTLRCDPISGHDNLYWYRRVMGKEIKFLLHFVKESKQDESGMPNNRFLAERTGGTYSTLKVQPAELEDSGVYFCASSLWGLAGNNEQFFGPGTRLTVL.

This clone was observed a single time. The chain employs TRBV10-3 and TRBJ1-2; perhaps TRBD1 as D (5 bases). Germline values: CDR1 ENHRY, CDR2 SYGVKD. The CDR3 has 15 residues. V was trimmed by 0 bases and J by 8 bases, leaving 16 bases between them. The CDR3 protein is CAISESGDLLLGYTF. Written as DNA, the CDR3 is TGTGCCATCAGTGAGTCGGGGGATCTTCTTTTAGGCTACACCTTC.

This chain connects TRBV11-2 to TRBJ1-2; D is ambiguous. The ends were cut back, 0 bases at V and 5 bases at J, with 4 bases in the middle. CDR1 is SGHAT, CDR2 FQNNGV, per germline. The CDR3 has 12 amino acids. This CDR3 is CASSLELYGYTF. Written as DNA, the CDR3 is TGTGCCAGCAGCTTAGAATTGTATGGCTACACCTTC.

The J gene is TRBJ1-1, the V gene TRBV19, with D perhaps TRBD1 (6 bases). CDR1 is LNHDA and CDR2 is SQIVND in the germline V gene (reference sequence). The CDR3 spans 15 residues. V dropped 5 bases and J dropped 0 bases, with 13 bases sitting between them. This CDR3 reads CASSAGQSMNTEAFF. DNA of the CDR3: TGTGCCAGTAGTGCCGGACAGAGTATGAACACTGAAGCTTTCTTT.

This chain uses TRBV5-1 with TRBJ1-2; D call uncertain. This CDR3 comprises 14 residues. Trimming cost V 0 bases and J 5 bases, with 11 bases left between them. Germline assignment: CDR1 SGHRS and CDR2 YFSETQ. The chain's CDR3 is CASSLEGSLYGYTF. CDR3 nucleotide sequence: TGCGCCAGCAGCTTGGAAGGCAGCTTATATGGCTACACCTTC. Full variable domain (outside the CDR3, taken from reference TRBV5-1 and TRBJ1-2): KAGVTQTPRYLIKTRGQQVTLSCSPISGHRSVSWYQQTPGQGLQFLFEYFSETQRNKGNFPGRFSGRQFSNSRSEMNVSTLELGDSALYLCASSLEGSLYGYTFGSGTRLTVV.

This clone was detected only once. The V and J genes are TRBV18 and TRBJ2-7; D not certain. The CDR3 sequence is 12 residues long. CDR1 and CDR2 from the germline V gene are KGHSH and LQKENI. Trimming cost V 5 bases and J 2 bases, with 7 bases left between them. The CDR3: CASSGATYEQYF. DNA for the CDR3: TGTGCCAGCTCAGGCGCAACCTACGAGCAGTACTTC.

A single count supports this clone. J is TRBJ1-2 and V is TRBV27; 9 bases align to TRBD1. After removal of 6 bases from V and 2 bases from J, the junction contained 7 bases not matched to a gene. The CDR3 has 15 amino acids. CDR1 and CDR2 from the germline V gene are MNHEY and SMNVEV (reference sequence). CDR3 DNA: TGTGCCAGCAGCCTGACTGGACAGGGGAACTATGGCTACACCTTC. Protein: CASSLTGQGNYGYTF.

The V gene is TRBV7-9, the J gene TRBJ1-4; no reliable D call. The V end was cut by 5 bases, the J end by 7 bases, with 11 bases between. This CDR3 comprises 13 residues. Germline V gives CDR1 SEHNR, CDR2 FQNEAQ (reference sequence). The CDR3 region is CASSQAAGEKLFF. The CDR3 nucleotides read TGTGCCAGCAGCCAAGCGGCAGGTGAAAAACTGTTTTTT.

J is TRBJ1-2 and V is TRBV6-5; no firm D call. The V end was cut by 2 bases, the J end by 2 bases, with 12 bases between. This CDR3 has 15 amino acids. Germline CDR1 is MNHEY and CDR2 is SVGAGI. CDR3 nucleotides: TGTGCCAGCAGTTACCGGGCCAGGACCAACTATGGCTACACCTTC. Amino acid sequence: CASSYRARTNYGYTF.

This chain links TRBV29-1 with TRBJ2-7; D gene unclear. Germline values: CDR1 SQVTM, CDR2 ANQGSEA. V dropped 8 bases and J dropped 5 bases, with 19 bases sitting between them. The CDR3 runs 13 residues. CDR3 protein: CSSSGISPNEQYF. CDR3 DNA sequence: TGCAGCTCTTCTGGGATTAGCCCCAACGAGCAGTACTTC.

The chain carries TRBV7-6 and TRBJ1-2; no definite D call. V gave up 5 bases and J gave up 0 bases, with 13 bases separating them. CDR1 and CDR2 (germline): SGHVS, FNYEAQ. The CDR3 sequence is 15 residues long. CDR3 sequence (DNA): TGTGCCAGCAGCCTAGGGAAGACGCCTAACTATGGCTACACCTTC. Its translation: CASSLGKTPNYGYTF.

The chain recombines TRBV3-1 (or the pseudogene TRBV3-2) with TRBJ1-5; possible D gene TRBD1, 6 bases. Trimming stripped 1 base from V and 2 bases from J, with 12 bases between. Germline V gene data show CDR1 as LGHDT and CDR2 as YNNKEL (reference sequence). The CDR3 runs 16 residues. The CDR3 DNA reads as TGTGCCAGCAGCCAAGGATTGGCAGGGGGCAATCAGCCCCAGCATTTT. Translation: CASSQGLAGGNQPQHF.

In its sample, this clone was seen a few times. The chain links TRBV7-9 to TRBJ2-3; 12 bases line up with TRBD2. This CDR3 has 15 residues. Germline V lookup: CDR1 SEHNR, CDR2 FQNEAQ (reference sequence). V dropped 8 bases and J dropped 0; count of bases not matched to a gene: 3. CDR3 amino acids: CASGTSGGSTDTQYF. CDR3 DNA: TGTGCCAGCGGAACTAGCGGGGGGAGCACAGATACGCAGTATTTT. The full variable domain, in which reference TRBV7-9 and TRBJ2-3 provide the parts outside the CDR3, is DTGVSQNPRHKITKRGQNVTFRCDPISEHNRLYWYRQTLGQGPEFLTYFQNEAQLEKSRLLSDRFSAERPKGSFSTLEIQRTEQGDSAMYLCASGTSGGSTDTQYFGPGTRLTVL.

CDR3 sequence reads: CAISETSRGRRGINNEQFF. CDR3 DNA sequence: TGTGCCATCAGTGAAACCTCACGGGGGAGGCGGGGGATAAACAATGAGCAGTTCTTC. The chain uses TRBV10-3 and TRBJ2-1; 7 bases fit TRBD2. The V gene's germline CDR1 is ENHRY and CDR2 SYGVKD. The CDR3 has 19 residues. Losses at the gene ends were 3 bases for V and 5 bases for J; bases not matched to a gene: 19.

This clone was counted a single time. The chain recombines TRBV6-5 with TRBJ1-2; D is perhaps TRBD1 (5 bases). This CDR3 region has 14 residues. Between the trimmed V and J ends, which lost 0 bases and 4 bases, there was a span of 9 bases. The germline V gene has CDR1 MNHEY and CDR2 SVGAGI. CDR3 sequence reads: CASSYSGTVYGYTF. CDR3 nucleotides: TGTGCCAGCAGTTACTCCGGGACGGTCTATGGCTACACCTTC.